This passage covers 16 T cell receptor beta chains from one sample sequenced in a study of blood T cells in healthy people across ages. Primed by a sample-barcoded 5' primer and a J-beta primer mix, a second PCR proceeded for about 6 to 12 cycles. TCRdb independently ran MiXCR on the 5' RACE reads; one entry per CDR3 protein. The table records about a million distinct CDR3 sequences, roughly 51% of them present only once. Sequencing used blood. These receptors came from a woman in her sixties or seventies in good health.

The CDR3 protein is CASSSNKREGSYEQYF. The CDR3 DNA follows: TGTGCCAGCAGCTCGAATAAGCGGGAGGGCTCCTACGAGCAGTACTTC. J is TRBJ2-7 and V is TRBV7-9, with 10 positions matching TRBD2. V trimming: 4 bases; J trimming: 0 bases; junction bases outside the gene matches: 6. There are 16 residues in the CDR3. Germline V gene data show CDR1 as SEHNR and CDR2 as FQNEAQ (reference sequence).

With respect to this clonotype: It may be a read error: a sequence one base away is much more abundant. The chain carries TRBV4-2 and TRBJ1-2; possible D gene TRBD1, 6 bases. CDR1 is LGHNA, CDR2 YNFKEQ, per germline. The CDR3 runs 12 residues. The CDR3, as DNA: TGTACCAGCAGCGAAACAGGGTATGGCTACACCTTC. Translation gives CTSSETGYGYTF.

The CDR3 loop reads CSAYGGGKETQYF. In DNA, the CDR3 is TGCAGTGCTTATGGGGGGGGAAAAGAGACCCAGTACTTC. The chain couples TRBV20-1 to TRBJ2-5; TRBD2 matches 7 bases. This CDR3 is 13 amino acids long. V was clipped by 5 bases and J by 3 bases; unmatched bases: 6. Per germline, CDR1 DFQATT and CDR2 SNEGSKA (reference sequence).

The rearrangement joins TRBV7-2 to TRBJ2-1; TRBD2 is a possible D gene (7 bases). CDR3 length: 12 amino acids. Germline assignment: CDR1 SGHTA and CDR2 FQGNSA. Trimming removed 0 bases at V and 14 bases at J, with 11 bases between. The CDR3 region is CASSLARGQEFF. As DNA, the CDR3 is TGTGCCAGCAGCTTAGCGCGGGGGCAGGAGTTCTTC.

The chain joins TRBV7-2 to TRBJ1-5; D is uncertain. This CDR3 region has 17 residues. Trimming pared 5 bases from V and 4 bases from J, leaving 21 bases between. Germline CDR1 SGHTA, CDR2 FQGNSA. The CDR3 DNA reads as TGTGCCAGCAGCCTACGGGGAGGTCCCGGTGCAAATCAGCCCCAGCATTTT. Translating gives CASSLRGGPGANQPQHF.

This chain connects TRBV6-1 to TRBJ1-5; D not certain. This CDR3 region has 13 residues. Germline CDR1 MNHNS, CDR2 SASEGT. Trimming took off 9 bases at V and 3 bases at J, with 12 bases between the two ends. CDR3 loop: CASTGRVNQPQHF. The CDR3 nucleotides read TGTGCCAGTACCGGCCGAGTCAATCAGCCCCAGCATTTT.

Worth noting for this clonotype: The junction does not match germline at one end; this may be a read error. For the CDR3, the DNA is TGTGCCAGCAGGGTTAACACAGCTACGCAGTATTTT. The encoded protein is CASRVNTATQYF. V gene TRBV7-2 combines with J gene TRBJ2-3; no definite D call. The CDR3 sequence is 12 residues long. CDR1 and CDR2 (germline): SGHTA, FQGNSA.

In DNA, the CDR3 is TGTGCCAGCAGTTTATACCCCAGCGGGGAGGATGAGACCCAGTACTTC. This sequence encodes CASSLYPSGEDETQYF. V usage is TRBV28 and J usage is TRBJ2-7; 7 bases map to TRBD2. The J call may be wrong; the DNA end is better matched by TRBJ2-5. Germline CDR1 is MDHEN and CDR2 is SYDVKM. The CDR3 has 16 residues.

The sample holds a few counts of this clonotype. CDR3 DNA: TGCAGTGCTAGAGACGTAGCGGGAGGCTACGAGCAGTACTTC. This gives the protein CSARDVAGGYEQYF. The rearrangement uses TRBV20-1 and TRBJ2-7; the match to TRBD2 covers 10 bases. Germline V gene data show CDR1 as DFQATT and CDR2 as SNEGSKA (reference sequence). Unmatched junction bases numbered 2, after V lost 0 bases and J lost 3 bases. The CDR3 length is 14 residues.

This clonotype has a handful of counts. The chain employs TRBV20-1 and TRBJ2-3, with unresolved D. This CDR3 contains 14 residues. Deletions cut 6 bases from V and 1 base from J, with 14 bases between. In germline, CDR1 is DFQATT, CDR2 SNEGSKA (reference sequence). The CDR3 DNA reads TGCAGTGCCCCGAGCAGCGTTGGCACAGATACGCAGTATTTT. Residues: CSAPSSVGTDTQYF.

V is TRBV4-2 and J is TRBJ2-3; a possible D gene is TRBD1 (7 bases). The germline gives CDR1 LGHNA, CDR2 YNFKEQ. V was cut by 3 bases and J by 8 bases, with 15 bases left in between. This CDR3 comprises 14 residues. CDR3 protein: CASSQDRRGGTQYF. The DNA of the CDR3 is TGTGCCAGCAGCCAGGACAGGAGGGGAGGTACGCAGTATTTT.

The gene calls are TRBV25-1 and TRBJ1-2; unclear D gene. V lost 6 bases to trimming and J lost 5 bases, with 7 bases between them. The CDR3 extends over 11 amino acids. Germline CDR1 reads MGHDK; CDR2 reads SYGVNS. CDR3 bases: TGTGCCAGCAGGACAATTTATGGCTACACCTTC. Residues: CASRTIYGYTF.

About this clonotype itself: At one of its ends the junction is not consistent with the germline gene, which may arise from a read error. CDR3 nucleotides: TGCAGTACTAGATTCCCCGGACAGGGTCACGAGCAGTACTTC. The encoded protein is CSTRFPGQGHEQYF. The V and J genes are TRBV20-1 and TRBJ2-5; 8 bases map to TRBD1. The J call may be in error: the DNA end matches TRBJ2-7 better. In germline, CDR1 is DFQATT, CDR2 SNEGSKA (reference sequence). This CDR3 has 14 amino acids.

A single count supports this clonotype. The chain couples TRBV28 to TRBJ2-7, with TRBD2 matching over 7 bases. Germline V gene data show CDR1 as MDHEN and CDR2 as SYDVKM. Trimming cost V 4 bases and J 4 bases; bases outside gene matches: 10. The CDR3 totals 15 residues. DNA for the CDR3: TGTGCCAGCAGTTCTTCCGCGGGAGTTGGTTACGAGCAGTACTTC. It is translated as CASSSSAGVGYEQYF.

This rearrangement joins TRBV10-3 to TRBJ2-7; 8 bases fit TRBD1. The closer fit of TRBJ2-5 to the DNA end suggests the J call may be wrong. This CDR3 region has 14 residues. Germline values: CDR1 ENHRY, CDR2 SYGVKD. The CDR3 here is CAISRDRNQETQYF. CDR3 nucleotides: TGTGCCATCAGCAGGGACAGGAATCAAGAGACCCAGTACTTC.

V and J are TRBV6-6 and TRBJ1-1; D is unresolved. Per germline, CDR1 MNHNY and CDR2 SVGAGI (reference sequence). The CDR3 runs 13 residues. V was pared by 1 base and J by 8 bases, with 11 bases between. CDR3 amino acids: CASSYFGFSEAFF. In nucleotides, the CDR3 is TGTGCCAGCAGTTACTTTGGCTTCTCAGAAGCTTTCTTT.